Listed here are 23 T cell receptor beta chains from one sample, sequenced in a study of shared clonotypes between healthy human individuals. Sequencing was performed with immunoSEQ multiplex PCR; in TCRdb, only in-frame clones are kept and a portion is missing. Among about 2.2 million clones listed, around 95% were seen once. Naive CD8 cells were CD45RO-negative, positively selected for CCR7, excluding terminally differentiated effector memory CD45RA+ cells. Specimen: naive CD8+ T cells from PBMCs. These receptors originate from a man between 18 and 29 years old in good health. Some clones in this sample may be carry-over from other donors' samples.

CDR3 sequence: CASSTRMEGWNEKLFF. CDR3 in DNA: TGTGCCAGTAGTACCCGAATGGAGGGCTGGAATGAAAAACTGTTTTTT. The J gene is TRBJ1-4, the V gene TRBV19; D ambiguous. CDR3 length: 16 amino acids. CDR1 is LNHDA and CDR2 is SQIVND in the germline V gene (reference sequence). V shed 4 bases and J shed 5 bases, with 17 bases lying between them. The full variable domain, in which reference TRBV19 and TRBJ1-4 provide the parts outside the CDR3, is DGGITQSPKYLFRKEGQNVTLSCEQNLNHDAMYWYRQDPGQGLRLIYYSQIVNDFQKGDIAEGYSVSREKKESFPLTVTSAQKNPTAFYLCASSTRMEGWNEKLFFGSGTQLSVL.

This clone appeared a few times. This chain connects TRBV28 to TRBJ1-2, with D perhaps TRBD1 (5 bases). The CDR3 consists of 11 residues. The germline V gene encodes CDR1 MDHEN and CDR2 SYDVKM. V dropped 7 bases and J dropped 7 bases, with 10 bases sitting between them. CDR3 coding DNA: TGTGCCAGCATGGCAGGGTCTGGCTACACCTTC. As protein: CASMAGSGYTF.

The chain uses TRBV5-1 and TRBJ2-7; D could derive from TRBD1 or TRBD2 (6 bases each). Trimming took off 3 bases at V and 3 bases at J, with 10 bases between the two ends. Germline V gene sequence: CDR1 SGHRS, CDR2 YFSETQ. The length of the CDR3 is 13 residues. The CDR3, as DNA: TGCGCCAGCAGCTGGGGGGACAACTACGAGCAGTACTTC. Protein sequence: CASSWGDNYEQYF.

This clone was detected once. V usage is TRBV5-6 and J usage is TRBJ2-2; TRBD1 aligns across 9 bases. V was clipped by 3 bases and J by 6 bases; unmatched bases: 12. CDR1 SGHDT and CDR2 YYEEEE come from the germline V gene. The CDR3 length is 17 residues. The CDR3 DNA reads as TGTGCCAGCAGCTCCACCAACAGGGGGCCTGGCGCCGGGGAGCTGTTTTTT. This gives the protein CASSSTNRGPGAGELFF. Variable domain in full (rest from reference TRBV5-6 and TRBJ2-2): DAGVTQSPTHLIKTRGQQVTLRCSPKSGHDTVSWYQQALGQGPQFIFQYYEEEERQRGNFPDRFSGHQFPNYSSELNVNALLLGDSALYLCASSSTNRGPGAGELFFGEGSRLTVL.

The chain employs TRBV15 and TRBJ2-5; 7 bases agree with TRBD2. There are 14 residues in the CDR3. After removal of 3 bases from V and 0 bases from J, the junction contained 1 base not matched to a gene. Germline values: CDR1 LNHNV, CDR2 YYDKDF (reference sequence). The CDR3 coding sequence is TGTGCCACCAGCAGGGGGGGGGACCAAGAGACCCAGTACTTC. It yields the protein CATSRGGDQETQYF.

V is TRBV7-3 and J is TRBJ2-3; the match to TRBD2 covers 7 bases. V was pared by 5 bases and J by 4 bases, with 15 bases of the junction left unmatched. This CDR3 has 17 amino acids. The germline V gene has CDR1 SGHTA and CDR2 FQGTGA. The CDR3 loop reads CASSPPLGLAVADTQYF. In DNA, the CDR3 is TGTGCCAGCAGCCCCCCCCTTGGGCTAGCGGTTGCAGATACGCAGTATTTT.

The rearrangement uses TRBV6-5 and TRBJ1-1, with D unclear. CDR3 length: 12 amino acids. Germline V gives CDR1 MNHEY, CDR2 SVGAGI. Trimming removed 6 bases from V and 1 base from J, with 6 bases in between. The DNA for the CDR3 is TGTGCCAGCAGAACACCGAACACTGAAGCTTTCTTT. It encodes CASRTPNTEAFF.

CDR3: CASSASLLYNEQFF. The CDR3 nucleotides are TGTGCCAGCAGCGCCAGTTTGTTGTACAATGAGCAGTTCTTC. V gene TRBV9 combines with J gene TRBJ2-1; D ambiguous. V was clipped by 3 bases and J by 4 bases, with 11 bases between them. Germline lookup yields CDR1 SGDLS and CDR2 YYNGEE. The CDR3 is 14 residues long. Using reference TRBV9 and TRBJ2-1 for the parts outside the CDR3, the full variable domain is DSGVTQTPKHLITATGQRVTLRCSPRSGDLSVYWYQQSLDQGLQFLIQYYNGEERAKGNILERFSAQQFPDLHSELNLSSLELGDSALYFCASSASLLYNEQFFGPGTRLTVL.

The V call is TRBV9, the J call TRBJ1-3, with 9 bases fitting TRBD1. Germline V lookup: CDR1 SGDLS, CDR2 YYNGEE. V gave up 4 bases and J gave up 0 bases; unmatched junction bases: 5. This CDR3 is 16 amino acids long. The CDR3 loop is CASSPGTGNSGNTIYF. The CDR3 nucleotides are TGTGCCAGCAGCCCCGGGACAGGGAACTCTGGAAACACCATATATTTT.

This chain joins TRBV4-3 and TRBJ2-1, with D perhaps matching TRBD2 (6 bases). Germline assignment: CDR1 LGHNA and CDR2 YSLEER. The CDR3 consists of 16 residues. V lost 0 bases and J 1 base, leaving 10 bases between the germline ends. The DNA for the CDR3 is TGCGCCAGCAGCCAAGATGGCGCGGGATCCTACAATGAGCAGTTCTTC. This encodes CASSQDGAGSYNEQFF.

The chain carries TRBV28 and TRBJ1-2; D possibly corresponds to TRBD1 (6 bases). The CDR3 has 13 residues. Per germline, CDR1 MDHEN and CDR2 SYDVKM. V lost 5 bases to trimming and J lost 7 bases, with 14 bases between them. The CDR3 nucleotides read TGTGCCAGCAGTCCACAGGGCCTTGGTGGCTACACCTTC. Protein product: CASSPQGLGGYTF.

V usage is TRBV29-1 and J usage is TRBJ2-2; D is ambiguous. V was cut by 6 bases and J by 5 bases, with 16 bases left in between. Germline V gene sequence: CDR1 SQVTM, CDR2 ANQGSEA. This CDR3 contains 14 residues. CDR3: CSVVLGPRTGELFF. The CDR3, as DNA: TGCAGCGTGGTGCTCGGCCCGAGAACCGGGGAGCTGTTTTTT.

The chain is built from TRBV14 and TRBJ2-1; possibly TRBD1 or TRBD2 for D (5 bases each). The CDR3 contains 16 residues. Germline CDR1 and CDR2: SGHDN and FVKESK. Trimming removed 6 bases from V and 7 bases from J, with 22 bases in between. The CDR3 sequence: CASSLAWDRRFNEQFF. The CDR3 coding sequence is TGTGCCAGCAGTCTTGCCTGGGACCGCCGATTTAATGAGCAGTTCTTC.

With respect to this clone: In the same sample, other DNA sequences code for this CDR3. This chain connects TRBV28 to TRBJ2-7; D not certain. The CDR3 extends over 12 amino acids. Germline CDR1 reads MDHEN; CDR2 reads SYDVKM. The V end was cut by 6 bases, the J end by 3 bases, with 9 bases between. The CDR3 region has the DNA TGTGCCAGCAGCCTCGGGTACTACGAGCAGTACTTC. It encodes CASSLGYYEQYF. The full variable domain, in which reference TRBV28 and TRBJ2-7 provide the parts outside the CDR3, is DVKVTQSSRYLVKRTGEKVFLECVQDMDHENMFWYRQDPGLGLRLIYFSYDVKMKEKGDIPEGYSVSREKKERFSLILESASTNQTSMYLCASSLGYYEQYFGPGTRLTVT.

This clone appeared a single time. Different DNA sequences within this sample yield the same CDR3. The CDR3 sequence is CASSFSSVYEQYF. CDR3 in DNA: TGTGCCAGCAGCTTTTCTAGCGTATACGAGCAGTACTTC. This rearrangement joins TRBV11-2 to TRBJ2-7, with D perhaps matching TRBD2 (6 bases). Per germline, CDR1 SGHAT and CDR2 FQNNGV. The germline V and J ends were trimmed by 3 bases and 4 bases, with 10 bases remaining between them. The length of the CDR3 is 13 residues.

The gene calls are TRBV9 and TRBJ2-1; 9 bases fit TRBD2. CDR3 size: 16 residues. V was pared by 0 bases and J by 4 bases, with 5 bases of the junction left unmatched. CDR1 and CDR2 from the germline V gene are SGDLS and YYNGEE. The CDR3 region is CASSVGSGGTYNEQFF. The CDR3 DNA reads TGTGCCAGCAGCGTAGGTAGCGGGGGAACTTACAATGAGCAGTTCTTC.

The chain couples TRBV5-1 to TRBJ2-7, with D possibly TRBD1 on 5 matching bases. Trimming took off 2 bases at V and 3 bases at J, with 12 bases between the two ends. Germline CDR1 is SGHRS and CDR2 is YFSETQ. The CDR3 loop spans 14 amino acids. The CDR3 coding sequence is TGCGCCAGCAGCTTTACGTCAGGGAACTACGAGCAGTACTTC. Residues: CASSFTSGNYEQYF.

This chain connects TRBV10-3 to TRBJ2-7; D is possibly TRBD1 (5 bases). V was trimmed by 10 bases and J by 0 bases, leaving 13 bases between them. This CDR3 region has 13 residues. The germline V gene has CDR1 ENHRY and CDR2 SYGVKD. The CDR3 nucleotides read TGTGCCAGTAGTTCCGACAGCTCCTACGAGCAGTACTTC. Its translation: CASSSDSSYEQYF.

The rearrangement links TRBV28 to TRBJ1-5; D perhaps matches TRBD1 (6 bases). V was trimmed by 7 bases and J by 6 bases, leaving 13 bases between them. CDR1 is MDHEN and CDR2 is SYDVKM in the germline V gene. The CDR3 spans 13 residues. The CDR3 reads CASTGANPQPQHF. The CDR3 DNA reads TGTGCCAGCACAGGGGCCAATCCTCAGCCCCAGCATTTT.

A single count supports this clone. The same CDR3 arises from other DNA sequences in this sample as well. The J gene is TRBJ1-5, the V gene TRBV19; possibly TRBD1 for D (5 bases). V dropped 6 bases and J dropped 1 base, with 10 bases sitting between them. In germline, CDR1 is LNHDA, CDR2 SQIVND (reference sequence). This CDR3 is 14 amino acids long. The CDR3 DNA reads TGTGCCAGTAGCCCACGGGGGAGCAATCAGCCCCAGCATTTT. Amino acids: CASSPRGSNQPQHF. Combining the CDR3 with reference TRBV19 and TRBJ1-5 gives the whole variable domain DGGITQSPKYLFRKEGQNVTLSCEQNLNHDAMYWYRQDPGQGLRLIYYSQIVNDFQKGDIAEGYSVSREKKESFPLTVTSAQKNPTAFYLCASSPRGSNQPQHFGDGTRLSIL.

This clone appeared once. The chain couples TRBV28 to TRBJ1-1; 9 nucleotides line up with TRBD1. V dropped 3 bases and J dropped 3; count of bases not matched to a gene: 8. Germline CDR1 and CDR2: MDHEN and SYDVKM. The length of the CDR3 is 16 residues. CDR3 in amino acids: CASSLHRGLGYTEAFF. CDR3 DNA: TGTGCCAGCAGTTTGCACAGGGGGCTGGGGTACACTGAAGCTTTCTTT.

The V and J genes are TRBV7-2 and TRBJ1-1, with 7 bases identical to TRBD1. Trimming took 4 bases from V and 11 from J; bases not matched to a gene: 16. This CDR3 spans 15 amino acids. CDR1 and CDR2 (germline): SGHTA, FQGNSA. The CDR3 loop reads CASSSSPWGDRAAFF. The CDR3 DNA reads as TGTGCCAGCAGCTCCTCACCTTGGGGCGACAGGGCGGCTTTCTTT.

This chain connects TRBV7-3 to TRBJ2-1; 14 nucleotides match TRBD2. Trimming cost V 4 bases and J 9 bases; bases outside gene matches: 8. From germline, CDR1 is SGHTA and CDR2 FQGTGA. The CDR3 length is 16 residues. The CDR3 DNA is TGTGCCAGCAGCTCGGGACTAGCGGGAGCAAGGATTGAGCAGTTCTTC. It translates to CASSSGLAGARIEQFF.